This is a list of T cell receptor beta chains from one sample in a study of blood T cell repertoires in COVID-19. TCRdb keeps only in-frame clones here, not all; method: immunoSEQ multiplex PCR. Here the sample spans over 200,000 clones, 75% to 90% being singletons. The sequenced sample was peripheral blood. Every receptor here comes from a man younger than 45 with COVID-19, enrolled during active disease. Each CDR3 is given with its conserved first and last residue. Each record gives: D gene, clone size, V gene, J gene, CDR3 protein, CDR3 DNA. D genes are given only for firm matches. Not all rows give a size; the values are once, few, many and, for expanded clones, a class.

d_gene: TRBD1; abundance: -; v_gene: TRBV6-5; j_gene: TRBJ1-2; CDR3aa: CASTVMSQGVGGYTF; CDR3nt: TGTGCCAGCACCGTCATGAGTCAGGGGGTAGGAGGCTACACCTTC
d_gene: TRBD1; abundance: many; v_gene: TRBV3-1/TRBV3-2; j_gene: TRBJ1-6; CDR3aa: CASSPPGAGQGDSPLHF; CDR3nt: TGTGCCAGCAGCCCCCCTGGGGCCGGACAGGGGGATTCACCCCTCCACTTT
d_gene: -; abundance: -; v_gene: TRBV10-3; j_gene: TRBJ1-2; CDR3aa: CAISDSQQGTYYGYTF; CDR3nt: TGTGCCATCAGCGACAGCCAACAGGGAACCTATTATGGCTACACCTTC
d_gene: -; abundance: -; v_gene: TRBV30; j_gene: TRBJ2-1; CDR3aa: CAWSVRGGAPYNEQFF; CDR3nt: TGTGCCTGGAGTGTAAGGGGGGGGGCGCCTTACAATGAGCAGTTCTTC
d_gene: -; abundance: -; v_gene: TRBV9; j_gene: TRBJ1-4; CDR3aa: CASSSGQPGKLFF; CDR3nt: TGTGCCAGCAGCTCCGGACAGCCGGGGAAACTGTTTTTT
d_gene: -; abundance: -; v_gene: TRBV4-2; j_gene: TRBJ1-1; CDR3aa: CASSPETGRYTEAFF; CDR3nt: TGTGCCAGCAGCCCTGAAACGGGGAGGTATACTGAAGCTTTCTTT
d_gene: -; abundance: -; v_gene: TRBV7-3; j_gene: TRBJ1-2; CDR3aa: CASSLNDKKLTF; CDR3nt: TGTGCCAGCAGCTTAAATGACAAAAAATTGACCTTC
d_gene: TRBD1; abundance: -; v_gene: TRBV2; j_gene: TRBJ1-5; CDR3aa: CASSGTGQTQPQHF; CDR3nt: TGTGCCAGCAGTGGGACAGGGCAAACTCAGCCCCAGCATTTT
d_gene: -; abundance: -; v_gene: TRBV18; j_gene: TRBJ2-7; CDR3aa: CASSSSSGTYEQYF; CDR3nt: TGTGCCAGCTCATCCAGCTCAGGGACCTACGAGCAGTACTTC
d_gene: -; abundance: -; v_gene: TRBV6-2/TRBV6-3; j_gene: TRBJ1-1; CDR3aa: CASSYSIPGGDTEAFF; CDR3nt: TGTGCCAGCAGTTACTCAATCCCCGGGGGGGACACTGAAGCTTTCTTT
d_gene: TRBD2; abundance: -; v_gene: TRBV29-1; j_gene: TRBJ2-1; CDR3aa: CSVGPSGIIDEQFF; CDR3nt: TGCAGCGTTGGGCCTAGCGGGATTATCGATGAGCAGTTCTTC
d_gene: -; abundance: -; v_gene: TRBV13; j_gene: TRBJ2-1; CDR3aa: CASSLVMASSYNEQFF; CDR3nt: TGTGCCAGCAGCTTAGTCATGGCATCCTCCTACAATGAGCAGTTCTTC
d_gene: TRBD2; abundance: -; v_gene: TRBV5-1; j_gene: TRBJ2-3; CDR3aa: CASSLGVVAGDTQYF; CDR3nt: TGCGCCAGCAGCTTGGGCGTAGTAGCGGGAGATACGCAGTATTTT